One and the same sample provided the 21 T cell receptor beta chains below, sequenced in a study of low-dose radiotherapy and immunotherapy resistance in tumors (dated 2022 in TCRdb). The intended sense of this specimen's time point label: before trial treatment. The data were produced on an Illumina HiSeq 2500. To make first-strand cDNA, Superscript III was used along with a set of TRAV- and TRBV-specific primers so that both the TCRalpha and TCRbeta chains were covered. TCRs were amplified with Phusion for 15 to 20 PCR cycles, with a constant-region primer paired with the adapter attached to the V primers. TCRdb ran its own pipeline on the public reads, namely fastp trimming at Q25 and MiXCR clone calling, and kept in-frame beta chains. Each entry is one CDR3 protein sequence, shown with its most common DNA and genes. Here the sample has around 69,000 distinct CDR3 sequences; 30% to 40% occur a single time. The ten most abundant clones make up approximately 10% of the sample.

Sequences were derived from PBMCs, sampled before treatment. The source of these receptors is a female donor with ovarian cancer.

This clonotype has a count of ten or more. The rearrangement links TRBV11-2 to TRBJ1-2, with D hard to call. V shed 4 bases and J shed 2 bases, with 14 bases lying between them. CDR1 and CDR2 from the germline V gene are SGHAT and FQNNGV. CDR3 length equals 15 residues. CDR3 sequence reads: CASSSRLMPNYGYTF. CDR3 DNA sequence: TGTGCCAGCAGCTCCCGTTTAATGCCGAACTATGGCTACACCTTC.

This clonotype has a count of ten or more. The chain recombines TRBV9 with TRBJ1-1, with a tentative D call TRBD1 (5 bases). The germline CDR1 and CDR2 sequences are SGDLS and YYNGEE. The CDR3 length is 15 residues. The germline V and J ends were trimmed by 3 bases and 0 bases, with 12 bases remaining between them. CDR3 nucleotides: TGTGCCAGCAGCGGACCGGGGACGGTGAACACTGAAGCTTTCTTT. Its protein is CASSGPGTVNTEAFF.

This clonotype was recorded at least ten times. CDR3 coding DNA: TGTGCCAGCAGCTTAGTCCGGTACAATGAGCAGTTCTTC. Encoded protein: CASSLVRYNEQFF. This chain joins TRBV11-3 and TRBJ2-1; no clear D. This CDR3 contains 13 residues. Trimming stripped 1 base from V and 4 bases from J, with 5 bases between. Germline assignment: CDR1 SGHNT and CDR2 YENEEA. The complete variable domain, with remaining parts taken from reference TRBV11-3 and TRBJ2-1, reads EAGVVQSPRYKIIEKKQPVAFWCNPISGHNTLYWYLQNLGQGPELLIRYENEEAVDDSQLPKDRFSAERLKGVDSTLKIQPAELGDSAVYLCASSLVRYNEQFFGPGTRLTVL.

This clonotype was picked up a small number of times. The V gene is TRBV9, the J gene TRBJ2-3; 9 nucleotides line up with TRBD2. The J segment lost 4 bases and the V segment lost 1 base, leaving 4 bases of the junction unmatched. CDR1 and CDR2 from the germline V gene are SGDLS and YYNGEE. CDR3 length equals 15 residues. The CDR3 DNA follows: TGTGCCAGCAGCGTACTTGGCGGGAGGGCAGATACGCAGTATTTT. This gives the protein CASSVLGGRADTQYF.

This clonotype was seen many times. The rearrangement joins TRBV29-1 to TRBJ2-7, with unresolved D. Germline V gives CDR1 SQVTM, CDR2 ANQGSEA. Trimming stripped 2 bases from V and 0 bases from J, with 8 bases between. The CDR3 contains 13 residues. CDR3: CSVESQFSYEQYF. The CDR3 DNA sequence: TGCAGCGTTGAAAGCCAGTTCTCCTACGAGCAGTACTTC.

This clonotype was counted many times. The chain couples TRBV4-3 to TRBJ2-6; 7 positions match TRBD1. CDR1 is LGHNA, CDR2 YSLEER, per germline. V was clipped by 4 bases and J by 2 bases; unmatched bases: 5. This CDR3 region has 16 residues. CDR3 DNA sequence: TGCGCCAGCAGCCCCAACAGGGGACCTGGGGCCAACGTCCTGACTTTC. The encoded protein is CASSPNRGPGANVLTF.

This sequence joins TRBV11-2 and TRBJ2-2; possibly TRBD2 for D (6 bases). The CDR3 runs 14 residues. Germline V gene lookup returns CDR1 SGHAT and CDR2 FQNNGV. V lost 0 bases, J lost 9 bases, and 11 bases lay in between. CDR3 sequence reads: CASSLDTSQRELFF. DNA for the CDR3: TGTGCCAGCAGCTTAGATACTAGCCAAAGGGAGCTGTTTTTT. Full variable domain (remainder filled in from reference TRBV11-2 and TRBJ2-2): EAGVAQSPRYKIIEKRQSVAFWCNPISGHATLYWYQQILGQGPKLLIQFQNNGVVDDSQLPKDRFSAERLKGVDSTLKIQPAKLEDSAVYLCASSLDTSQRELFFGEGSRLTVL.

This clonotype was detected ten times or more. The chain recombines TRBV3-1 with TRBJ1-1; 10 bases match TRBD1. This CDR3 has 15 residues. Germline CDR1 is LGHDT and CDR2 is YNNKEL (reference sequence). Losses at the gene ends were 4 bases for V and 5 bases for J; bases not matched to a gene: 7. CDR3 protein: CASSPRTGGGTEAFF. The CDR3 nucleotides read TGTGCCAGCAGCCCTCGGACAGGGGGAGGGACTGAAGCTTTCTTT.

The chain is built from TRBV20-1 and TRBJ1-2; maybe TRBD1 (5 bases). The germline V gene has CDR1 DFQATT and CDR2 SNEGSKA (reference sequence). This CDR3 is 11 amino acids long. Trimming took 6 bases from V and 8 from J, leaving 13 bases between them. The CDR3 bases are TGCAGTGCGGAGAGCAGGGACGGCTACACCTTC. Translated, it gives CSAESRDGYTF.

V usage is TRBV14 and J usage is TRBJ1-2; D gene ambiguous. The CDR3 is 13 amino acids. Deletions cut 0 bases from V and 4 bases from J, with 6 bases between. The germline CDR1 and CDR2 sequences are SGHDN and FVKESK. CDR3 protein: CASSQDYSYGYTF. CDR3 DNA: TGTGCCAGCAGCCAAGATTACAGCTATGGCTACACCTTC.

This clonotype showed up many times. The V gene is TRBV7-9, the J gene TRBJ2-6; no definite D call. This CDR3 is 12 amino acids long. Germline V CDR1 and CDR2: SEHNR, FQNEAQ (reference sequence). V was pared by 4 bases and J by 2 bases, with 0 bases between. This CDR3 is CASSSGANVLTF. For the CDR3, the DNA is TGTGCCAGCAGCTCTGGGGCCAACGTCCTGACTTTC.

Ten or more counts support this clonotype. The V and J genes are TRBV9 and TRBJ1-1; D remains ambiguous. This CDR3 contains 13 residues. The germline V gene has CDR1 SGDLS and CDR2 YYNGEE. V lost 2 bases, J lost 4 bases, and 9 bases lay in between. CDR3 sequence: CASSVTQSTEAFF. In nucleotides, the CDR3 is TGTGCCAGCAGCGTTACACAGTCCACTGAAGCTTTCTTT.

At least ten counts were recorded for this clonotype. The DNA for the CDR3 is TGTGCCAGCAGCCCAAGAGCCGGGACAGGCGGCTATGGCTACACCTTC. Its protein product is CASSPRAGTGGYGYTF. The chain uses TRBV11-2 and TRBJ1-2; 8 bases fit TRBD1. V gave up 5 bases and J gave up 4 bases; unmatched junction bases: 12. Germline V CDR1 and CDR2: SGHAT, FQNNGV. The CDR3 extends over 16 amino acids. Complete variable domain (other parts from reference TRBV11-2 and TRBJ1-2): EAGVAQSPRYKIIEKRQSVAFWCNPISGHATLYWYQQILGQGPKLLIQFQNNGVVDDSQLPKDRFSAERLKGVDSTLKIQPAKLEDSAVYLCASSPRAGTGGYGYTFGSGTRLTVV.

As for this clonotype: A far bigger clonotype differs at one base, so this is likely a read error. This chain joins TRBV12-3 or TRBV12-4 and TRBJ2-2, with 9 bases aligning to TRBD1. The CDR3 covers 15 residues. V was clipped by 5 bases and J by 6 bases; unmatched bases: 7. In DNA, the CDR3 is TGTGCCAGCAGTCCCGGGACAGGGTTATCCGGGGAGCTGTTTTTT. Translation gives CASSPGTGLSGELFF.

Of note for this clonotype: Relative to the germline gene, one junction end is altered; a read error may explain this. The V call is TRBV5-5, the J call TRBJ2-2; a weak D match, TRBD1 (5 bases). The CDR3 consists of 15 residues. CDR1 is SGHKS and CDR2 is YYEKEE in the germline V gene (reference sequence). The CDR3 DNA follows: TGTGCCAGCAGGGATGGACAAACCCCCGCCGGAGAGCTGTTTTTT. Protein: CASRDGQTPAGELFF. Complete variable domain (other parts from reference TRBV5-5 and TRBJ2-2): DAGVTQSPTHLIKTRGQQVTLRCSPISGHKSVSWYQQVLGQGPQFIFQYYEKEERGRGNFPDRFSARQFPNYSSELNVNALLLGDSALYLCASRDGQTPAGELFFGEGSRLTVL.

This clonotype was counted ten times or more. The V gene is TRBV7-2, the J gene TRBJ2-3; D perhaps matches TRBD2 (6 bases). Trimming cost V 5 bases and J 10 bases, with 19 bases left between them. Germline V gives CDR1 SGHTA, CDR2 FQGNSA. The CDR3 is 14 amino acids. The CDR3 reads CASSLTRLVLAQYF. The CDR3 bases are TGTGCCAGCAGCCTCACCCGACTAGTCCTGGCGCAGTATTTT.

This clonotype was seen ten or more times. This chain connects TRBV5-1 to TRBJ2-1, with 13 bases lining up with TRBD2. Germline trimming cut 4 bases from V and 7 bases from J; bases unmatched to any gene: 5. The CDR3 runs 15 residues. Germline lookup yields CDR1 SGHRS and CDR2 YFSETQ. CDR3 coding DNA: TGCGCCAGCAGCAGGACTAGCGGGGGTACGAATGAGCAGTTCTTC. Amino acids: CASSRTSGGTNEQFF.

This clonotype was recorded at least ten times. The rearrangement joins TRBV4-2 to TRBJ2-1; TRBD2 matches at 10 bases. CDR1 is LGHNA, CDR2 YNFKEQ, per germline. The CDR3 runs 15 residues. V was clipped by 5 bases and J by 6 bases; unmatched bases: 7. The chain's CDR3 is CASSVIAGGRNEQFF. CDR3 DNA: TGTGCCAGCAGCGTAATAGCGGGGGGTCGCAATGAGCAGTTCTTC.

This clonotype appeared many times. The chain carries TRBV20-1 and TRBJ2-5, with TRBD2 identical over 8 bases. The V segment lost 3 bases and the J segment 5 bases; nucleotides outside the gene matches: 8. This CDR3 region has 14 residues. Germline CDR1 and CDR2: DFQATT and SNEGSKA (reference sequence). This CDR3 is CSARVRGGLETQYF. The CDR3 coding sequence is TGCAGTGCTAGGGTTCGGGGGGGGCTTGAGACCCAGTACTTC.

The rearrangement links TRBV5-1 to TRBJ2-1; TRBD2 agrees at 15 bases. The CDR3 is made up of 16 amino acids. V lost 4 bases, J lost 9 bases, and 8 bases stayed unmatched. The germline CDR1 and CDR2 sequences are SGHRS and YFSETQ. CDR3 in amino acids: CASSRWTSGGAGEQFF. The DNA of the CDR3 is TGCGCCAGCAGCCGCTGGACTAGCGGGGGGGCCGGTGAGCAGTTCTTC. The full variable domain, in which reference TRBV5-1 and TRBJ2-1 provide the parts outside the CDR3, is KAGVTQTPRYLIKTRGQQVTLSCSPISGHRSVSWYQQTPGQGLQFLFEYFSETQRNKGNFPGRFSGRQFSNSRSEMNVSTLELGDSALYLCASSRWTSGGAGEQFFGPGTRLTVL.

V gene TRBV5-1 combines with J gene TRBJ2-3, with D possibly matching TRBD2 (5 bases). Germline V gives CDR1 SGHRS, CDR2 YFSETQ. This CDR3 is built from 15 residues. Trimming took 1 base from V and 4 from J, leaving 13 bases between them. The CDR3 DNA sequence: TGCGCCAGCAGCTTGTTCGGGGTTAGCGCAGATACGCAGTATTTT. Protein: CASSLFGVSADTQYF. The full variable domain, rest sourced from reference TRBV5-1 and TRBJ2-3, is KAGVTQTPRYLIKTRGQQVTLSCSPISGHRSVSWYQQTPGQGLQFLFEYFSETQRNKGNFPGRFSGRQFSNSRSEMNVSTLELGDSALYLCASSLFGVSADTQYFGPGTRLTVL.